The 27 T cell receptor beta chains below all came from one sample that was sequenced in a study of glioma-infiltrating T cells. The iRepertoire nested amplicon-rescue multiplex PCR amplified TCR alpha and beta CDR3s from RNA. Each CDR3 protein is one row after TCRdb ran MiXCR on the multiplex PCR reads. The sample records 150,000 to 200,000 distinct CDR3 sequences, under 55% being singletons. Sample: glioma tissue, nonneoplastic brain tissue, or PBMCs (not recorded which). Source of these receptors: a human donor with low-grade glioma or glioblastoma, undergoing nonglioma brain surgery, or in good health (not recorded which).

V and J are TRBV4-2 and TRBJ2-5; D is possibly TRBD1 (6 bases). Germline CDR1 reads LGHNA; CDR2 reads YNFKEQ. Trimming took 4 bases from V and 7 from J, leaving 19 bases between them. The length of the CDR3 is 15 residues. This chain's CDR3 is CASSRDYQGQMTQYF. The CDR3 region has the DNA TGTGCCAGCAGCCGAGATTACCAGGGGCAGATGACCCAGTACTTC.

About this clonotype itself: A much larger clonotype is one base distant, so this may be a read error. The chain recombines TRBV6-1 with TRBJ1-2, with D maybe TRBD1 (5 bases). Trimming pared 11 bases from V and 5 bases from J, leaving 12 bases between. Germline V lookup: CDR1 MNHNS, CDR2 SASEGT. CDR3 size: 11 residues. CDR3 DNA sequence: TGTGCCGCCAGACAGTGGTATGGCTACACCTTC. Translating gives CAARQWYGYTF.

The chain is built from TRBV7-9 and TRBJ1-1; 10 nucleotides match TRBD1. The germline V gene has CDR1 SEHNR and CDR2 FQNEAQ (reference sequence). Trimming removed 2 bases from V and 4 bases from J; junction bases left unmatched: 4. This CDR3 is 15 amino acids long. The CDR3 region is CASSLPGQGSTEAFF. DNA of the CDR3: TGTGCCAGCAGCTTACCGGGACAGGGGAGCACTGAAGCTTTCTTT. Filled out from reference TRBV7-9 and TRBJ1-1, the complete variable domain reads DTGVSQNPRHKITKRGQNVTFRCDPISEHNRLYWYRQTLGQGPEFLTYFQNEAQLEKSRLLSDRFSAERPKGSFSTLEIQRTEQGDSAMYLCASSLPGQGSTEAFFGQGTRLTVV.

This clonotype was observed many times. The V and J genes are TRBV6-1 and TRBJ2-5; 13 bases fit TRBD2. CDR1 is MNHNS and CDR2 is SASEGT in the germline V gene. The V and J ends lost 7 bases and 7 bases, in that order; junction bases with no gene match: 3. This CDR3 is 13 amino acids long. CDR3 amino acids: CASTRLAGGTQYF. The CDR3 bases are TGTGCCAGCACCAGACTAGCGGGAGGGACCCAGTACTTC.

The rearrangement uses TRBV18 and TRBJ1-1; 8 bases match TRBD1. The CDR3 runs to 16 residues. The J segment lost 8 bases and the V segment lost 3 bases, leaving 14 bases of the junction unmatched. Germline V gene data show CDR1 as KGHSH and CDR2 as LQKENI. In DNA form, the CDR3 reads TGTGCCAGCTCACCGCAAACAGGGGGGACGGGGACCGAAGCTTTCTTT. Protein product: CASSPQTGGTGTEAFF.

This clonotype was detected many times. This rearrangement joins TRBV27 to TRBJ2-1, with D perhaps TRBD2 (6 bases). Looked up from germline, CDR1 is MNHEY and CDR2 is SMNVEV (reference sequence). There are 14 residues in the CDR3. Trimming removed 3 bases from V and 7 bases from J, with 13 bases in between. The CDR3 DNA follows: TGTGCCAGCAGTTTGGGGGAGGCCCGGAATGAGCAGTTCTTC. This translates into CASSLGEARNEQFF.

This clonotype appeared a few times. The chain carries TRBV29-1 and TRBJ1-2; weak D call: TRBD1 (5 bases). This CDR3 is built from 13 residues. Trimming cost V 4 bases and J 6 bases, with 15 bases left between them. CDR1 is SQVTM and CDR2 is ANQGSEA in the germline V gene. The CDR3 reads CSVGPGQRDGYTF. DNA for the CDR3: TGCAGCGTTGGCCCAGGGCAAAGGGATGGCTACACCTTC.

Comment on this clonotype: A much bigger clone sits one base away, suggesting this may be a read error. The chain links TRBV6-2 or TRBV6-3 to TRBJ2-3; 7 bases are a match to TRBD1. The V gene end was trimmed by 2 bases and the J gene end by 4 bases; junction bases not matched to a gene: 15. The CDR3 extends over 18 amino acids. The germline V gene has CDR1 MNHEY and CDR2 SVGEGT. The CDR3 is CASSYPLQGKGLADTQYF. The CDR3 nucleotides read TGTGCCAGCAGTTACCCGCTACAGGGGAAAGGATTAGCAGATACGCAGTATTTT.

This chain connects TRBV10-3 to TRBJ2-1; D not resolved. CDR1 ENHRY and CDR2 SYGVKD come from the germline V gene. This CDR3 comprises 15 residues. V lost 4 bases, J lost 4 bases, and 14 bases lay in between. CDR3 DNA sequence: TGTGCCATCAGTGGTCAGGCGAACACTTACAATGAGCAGTTCTTC. It is translated as CAISGQANTYNEQFF.

Concerning this clonotype itself: This may come from a read error, since a much larger clone is one base off. The gene calls are TRBV2 and TRBJ1-1, with 7 bases fitting TRBD1. The CDR3 runs 13 residues. Per the germline V gene, CDR1 is SNHLY and CDR2 is FYNNEI. Unmatched junction bases numbered 8, after V lost 4 bases and J lost 9 bases. For the CDR3, the DNA is TGTGCCAGCAGTGTCCCAGGGGGGACTAAAGCTTTCTTT. Translated: CASSVPGGTKAFF.

A word on this clonotype: This may arise from a read error, as a much more abundant clone is one base away. This chain links TRBV28 with TRBJ2-5, with 10 bases matching TRBD1. The CDR3 is 14 residues long. The germline gives CDR1 MDHEN, CDR2 SYDVKM. The chain's CDR3 is CASSLGTGEETKYF. The DNA of the CDR3 is TGTGCCAGCAGTTTAGGGACAGGGGAAGAGACCAAGTACTTC.

The chain uses TRBV6-4 and TRBJ1-2, with 7 nucleotides matching TRBD1. V shed 0 bases and J 7 bases; nucleotides not matched to a gene: 5. Germline values: CDR1 MRHNA, CDR2 SNTAGT. This CDR3 has 14 amino acids. The CDR3 spells CASSDSGQVPGYTF. The DNA of the CDR3 is TGTGCCAGCAGTGACTCCGGACAGGTCCCTGGCTACACCTTC.

Note on this clonotype: A much more abundant neighbour one base away suggests this may be a read error. The chain has TRBV20-1 and TRBJ2-5; D ambiguous. Germline V gene sequence: CDR1 DFQATT, CDR2 SNEGSKA (reference sequence). The CDR3 has 15 residues. The chain's CDR3 is CSSSPRTWSDETQYF. The CDR3 DNA follows: TGCAGTTCTAGTCCCCGCACATGGAGTGACGAGACCCAGTACTTC.

A remark on this clonotype: A much larger clonotype is one base distant, so this may be a read error. The rearrangement links TRBV28 to TRBJ1-5; possible D gene TRBD1, 5 bases. The CDR3 spans 16 residues. The germline CDR1 and CDR2 sequences are MDHEN and SYDVKM. The CDR3 DNA is TGTGCCAGCAGTTTACTGGGGGATTATAGCAATCAGCTCCAGCATTTT. This codes for CASSLLGDYSNQLQHF.

With respect to this clonotype: A much larger clonotype is one base distant, so this may be a read error. J is TRBJ2-3 and V is TRBV7-2; 7 nucleotides agree with TRBD2. Germline CDR1 SGHTA, CDR2 FQGNSA. This CDR3 region has 17 residues. The CDR3, as DNA: TGTGCCAGCCGGCGGGGGAGGTCGGGTTATCGCAAAGATACGGAGTATTTT. Translated, it gives CASRRGRSGYRKDTEYF.

A remark on this clonotype: Possible read error: a much larger clone is one base away. DNA of the CDR3: TGTGCCAGCAGTGAACCGGGACAGCACACTAAAGCTTTCTTT. Residues: CASSEPGQHTKAFF. The V and J genes are TRBV25-1 and TRBJ1-1; 7 nucleotides agree with TRBD1. The CDR3 is 14 amino acids. Germline V gives CDR1 MGHDK, CDR2 SYGVNS.

In DNA form, the CDR3 reads TGTGCCAGCAGTAAAGAGTTCTTC. It encodes CASSKEFF. The chain joins TRBV12-3 or TRBV12-4 to TRBJ2-1, with D uncertain. The CDR3 contains 8 residues. Trimming took off 5 bases at V and 14 bases at J, with 4 bases between the two ends.

This clonotype occurred many times. The rearrangement uses TRBV28 and TRBJ2-1; TRBD2 is a possible D gene (6 bases). Looked up from germline, CDR1 is MDHEN and CDR2 is SYDVKM. Trimming removed 2 bases at V and 7 bases at J, with 12 bases between. CDR3 length equals 14 residues. The CDR3 spells CASSLGGKGNEQFF. CDR3 sequence (DNA): TGTGCCAGCAGTTTAGGCGGGAAAGGGAATGAGCAGTTCTTC.

In regard to this clonotype: A single base separates this from a much larger clone, so it may be a read error. The CDR3 ends on some other residue instead of the conserved phenylalanine or tryptophan, so this is likely a read error. This rearrangement joins TRBV4-1 to TRBJ2-7, with 8 nucleotides matching TRBD2. In germline, CDR1 is MGHRA, CDR2 YSYEKL. Losses at the gene ends were 1 base for V and 7 bases for J; bases not matched to a gene: 12. This CDR3 has 16 amino acids. This CDR3 is CASSQVLGAGVREQYS. CDR3 nucleotides: TGCGCCAGCAGCCAAGTCTTAGGAGCGGGAGTAAGGGAGCAGTACTCC.

In regard to this clonotype: A much larger clone lies a single base off, so this may be a read error. The chain employs TRBV11-2 and TRBJ2-5; D is perhaps TRBD2 (6 bases). The CDR3 totals 15 residues. Germline assignment: CDR1 SGHAT and CDR2 FQNNGV. CDR3 sequence: CAGSGNAPGEETQYF. CDR3 DNA sequence: TGTGCCGGCAGCGGCAACGCTCCGGGGGAAGAGACCCAGTACTTC.

With regard to this clonotype: The junction differs from germline at one of its ends, possibly a read error. The V gene is TRBV3-1, the J gene TRBJ2-3; no definite D call. This CDR3 contains 11 residues. Germline CDR1 is LGHDT and CDR2 is YNNKEL (reference sequence). CDR3 nucleotides: TGTGCCAGCAGCCAAGATGATGCCCGCATTTTT. Amino acids: CASSQDDARIF.

This clonotype was recorded once. A much larger clone lies one base from this, so it may be a read error. This sequence joins TRBV19 and TRBJ1-1; the match to TRBD1 covers 9 bases. This CDR3 has 15 amino acids. The junction had 10 bases not matched to a gene; V was cut back by 8 bases and J by 3 bases. Germline assignment: CDR1 LNHDA and CDR2 SQIVND (reference sequence). The CDR3 sequence is CASRRNDRGDTEAFF. The CDR3 nucleotides are TGTGCCAGTCGAAGGAACGACAGGGGGGACACTGAAGCTTTCTTT.

J is TRBJ2-7 and V is TRBV28; the D gene could be TRBD1 or TRBD2 (5 bases each). The length of the CDR3 is 14 residues. Per the germline V gene, CDR1 is MDHEN and CDR2 is SYDVKM. The ends were cut back, 6 bases at V and 3 bases at J, with 15 bases in the middle. The chain's CDR3 is CASRTGTEHYEQYF. Written as DNA, the CDR3 is TGTGCCAGCAGGACCGGGACGGAGCACTACGAGCAGTACTTC.

This clonotype was counted ten times or more. The chain combines TRBV20-1 with TRBJ1-4, with 7 bases aligning to TRBD1. V lost 4 bases to trimming and J lost 5 bases; unmatched junction nucleotides: 7. This CDR3 region has 14 residues. Germline V gene sequence: CDR1 DFQATT, CDR2 SNEGSKA (reference sequence). Here the CDR3 DNA reads TGCAGTGCTAAGAAGACAGGGTACAATGAAAAACTGTTTTTT. The encoded protein is CSAKKTGYNEKLFF.

A word on this clonotype: Just one base apart from a much larger clone, this may be a read error. This chain links TRBV6-2 or TRBV6-3 with TRBJ2-6, with no clear D. The germline gives CDR1 MNHEY, CDR2 SVGEGT. This CDR3 contains 13 residues. CDR3 DNA: TGTGCCAGCCATACCGATGGGGACAACGTCCTGACTTTC. Its protein product is CASHTDGDNVLTF.

With regard to this clonotype: This is likely a read error, given that the CDR3 carries no conserved phenylalanine or tryptophan at its end. The chain carries TRBV3-1 and TRBJ1-2; D remains ambiguous. CDR1 and CDR2 from the germline V gene are LGHDT and YNNKEL (reference sequence). The V and J ends lost 0 bases and 5 bases respectively, with 10 bases between them. The CDR3 consists of 14 residues. The CDR3 sequence is CASSQDEAAYGYTL. The DNA for the CDR3 is TGTGCCAGCAGCCAAGATGAGGCGGCGTATGGCTACACCTTA.

The gene calls are TRBV3-1 and TRBJ1-4; D not resolved. The germline V and J ends were trimmed by 2 bases and 5 bases, with 9 bases remaining between them. CDR1 is LGHDT and CDR2 is YNNKEL in the germline V gene (reference sequence). The CDR3 length is 14 residues. In nucleotides, the CDR3 is TGTGCCAGCAGCCAAAAAACACCGAATGAAAAACTGTTTTTT. This translates into CASSQKTPNEKLFF.